This T cell receptor (beta chain) was sequenced for a study of blood T cell repertoires in COVID-19. The CDR3 has 14 amino acids. The germline gives CDR1 MNHNS, CDR2 SASEGT. Trimming took 5 bases from V and 4 from J; bases not matched to a gene: 6. Per the original data handling: Estimation of nucleated cell counts relied on the amplification of reference gene primers. Clones were sequenced by immunoSEQ multiplex PCR, and TCRdb holds only the in-frame ones, with some missing. V, J and clone size are those of that table, while D and trimming were read from the DNA. The sample lists around 72,000 clones, 70% to 85% occurring once.

The TCR comes from a woman aged 60 to 75 with acute or convalescent COVID-19. Sequencing was carried out using peripheral blood. The rearrangement joins TRBV6-1 to TRBJ1-1; 8 bases map to TRBD1. CDR3 sequence reads: CASSPGQGTTEAFF. The CDR3 region has the DNA TGTGCCAGCAGTCCCGGACAGGGAACCACTGAAGCTTTCTTT.